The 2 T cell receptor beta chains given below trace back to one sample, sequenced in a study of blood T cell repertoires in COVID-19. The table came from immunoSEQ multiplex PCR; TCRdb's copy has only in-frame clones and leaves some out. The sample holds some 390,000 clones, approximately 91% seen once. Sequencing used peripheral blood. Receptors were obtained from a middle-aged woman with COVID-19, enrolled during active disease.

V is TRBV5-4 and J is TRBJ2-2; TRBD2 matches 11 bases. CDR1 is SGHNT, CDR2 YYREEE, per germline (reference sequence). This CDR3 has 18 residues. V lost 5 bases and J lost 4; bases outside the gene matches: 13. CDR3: CASRKGSGRALGTGELFF. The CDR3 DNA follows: TGTGCCAGCAGGAAAGGTAGCGGGAGGGCCCTGGGCACCGGGGAGCTGTTTTTT. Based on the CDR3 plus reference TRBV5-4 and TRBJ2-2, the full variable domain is ETGVTQSPTHLIKTRGQQVTLRCSSQSGHNTVSWYQQALGQGPQFIFQYYREEENGRGNFPPRFSGLQFPNYSSELNVNALELDDSALYLCASRKGSGRALGTGELFFGEGSRLTVL.

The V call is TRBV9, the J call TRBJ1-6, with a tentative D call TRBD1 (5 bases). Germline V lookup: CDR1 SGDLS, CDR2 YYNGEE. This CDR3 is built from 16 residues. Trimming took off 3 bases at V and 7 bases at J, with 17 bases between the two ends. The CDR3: CASSARDQGGNSPLHF. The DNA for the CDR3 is TGTGCCAGCAGCGCAAGAGACCAGGGAGGGAATTCACCCCTCCACTTT. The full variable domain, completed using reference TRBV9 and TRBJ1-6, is DSGVTQTPKHLITATGQRVTLRCSPRSGDLSVYWYQQSLDQGLQFLIQYYNGEERAKGNILERFSAQQFPDLHSELNLSSLELGDSALYFCASSARDQGGNSPLHFGNGTRLTVT.